These 23 T cell receptor beta chains share one sample of origin, sequenced in a study of technical replicates of blood from a handful of donors. The protocol was immunoSEQ multiplex PCR, while the TCRdb copy is restricted to in-frame clones and leaves out a portion. The sample lists tens of thousands of clones, 85% to 95% seen once, with around 0.25% in the top ten. Sequencing was performed on T cells isolated from PBMCs. The receptor source for this set is a human donor in good health.

V gene TRBV27 combines with J gene TRBJ1-2; D not resolved. The V gene lost 5 bases and the J gene lost 3 bases, with 10 bases spanning the gap. The germline V gene encodes CDR1 MNHEY and CDR2 SMNVEV (reference sequence). This CDR3 has 13 residues. In DNA form, the CDR3 reads TGTGCCAGCAGTGATGGCCCCTACTATGGCTACACCTTC. Translating it yields CASSDGPYYGYTF.

The chain joins TRBV14 to TRBJ2-5; 7 bases are a match to TRBD2. V lost 4 bases to trimming and J lost 5 bases; unmatched junction nucleotides: 4. This CDR3 has 13 residues. Germline V gene data show CDR1 as SGHDN and CDR2 as FVKESK. DNA for the CDR3: TGTGCCAGCAGCCGGTTGGGGGGGGAGACCCAGTACTTC. Protein: CASSRLGGETQYF.

The J gene is TRBJ1-5, the V gene TRBV19; D uncertain. Germline V gene lookup returns CDR1 LNHDA and CDR2 SQIVND (reference sequence). There are 16 residues in the CDR3. Trimming removed 6 bases at V and 6 bases at J, with 21 bases between. CDR3 sequence: CASSGVKGVKFQPQHF. In DNA, the CDR3 is TGTGCCAGTAGCGGGGTGAAGGGCGTCAAATTTCAGCCCCAGCATTTT. The variable domain in full, with the rest retrieved from reference TRBV19 and TRBJ1-5, is DGGITQSPKYLFRKEGQNVTLSCEQNLNHDAMYWYRQDPGQGLRLIYYSQIVNDFQKGDIAEGYSVSREKKESFPLTVTSAQKNPTAFYLCASSGVKGVKFQPQHFGDGTRLSIL.

This clone is a singleton in its sample. The chain employs TRBV2 and TRBJ1-2, with 10 bases fitting TRBD1. CDR1 and CDR2 from the germline V gene are SNHLY and FYNNEI. The CDR3 extends over 15 amino acids. The trim removed 6 bases at V and 5 bases at J, leaving 9 bases unmatched. The CDR3, as DNA: TGTGCCAGCAGGATGCGGGACAGGGGAACGTATGGCTACACCTTC. This gives the protein CASRMRDRGTYGYTF.

This clone was recorded once. The CDR3 loop reads CASSLVDRGFETQYF. CDR3 sequence (DNA): TGTGCCAGCAGCTTAGTGGACAGGGGTTTTGAGACCCAGTACTTC. J is TRBJ2-5 and V is TRBV7-9; TRBD1 matches 9 bases. This CDR3 region has 15 residues. CDR1 is SEHNR, CDR2 FQNEAQ, per germline (reference sequence). Trimming took 1 base from V and 5 from J; bases not matched to a gene: 5.

The chain recombines TRBV27 with TRBJ1-6; TRBD1 agrees at 10 bases. Germline V CDR1 and CDR2: MNHEY, SMNVEV (reference sequence). The length of the CDR3 is 14 residues. V was pared by 3 bases and J by 10 bases, with 3 bases of the junction left unmatched. The CDR3 reads CASSFGQGGSPLHF. In DNA form, the CDR3 reads TGTGCCAGCAGTTTCGGACAGGGGGGCTCACCCCTCCACTTT.

In its sample, this clone was seen once. V and J are TRBV13 and TRBJ1-1; D unresolved. The V end lost 9 bases, the J end lost 0 bases, and 8 bases lay between the germline ends. The CDR3 runs to 12 residues. Looked up from germline, CDR1 is PRHDT and CDR2 is FYEKMQ (reference sequence). CDR3: CASSFMNTEAFF. In DNA form, the CDR3 reads TGTGCCAGTTCCTTTATGAACACTGAAGCTTTCTTT.

In its sample, this clone is medium-sized (0.01 to 0.1%). V is TRBV13 and J is TRBJ1-6, with TRBD1 as a possible D gene (6 bases). This CDR3 comprises 16 residues. Germline CDR1 and CDR2: PRHDT and FYEKMQ (reference sequence). V gave up 6 bases and J gave up 2 bases, with 14 bases separating them. The DNA of the CDR3 is TGTGCCAGCAGTTTACAGGGATCTACCTATAATTCACCCCTCCACTTT. It encodes CASSLQGSTYNSPLHF.

This clone was picked up one time. This rearrangement joins TRBV5-1 to TRBJ1-1, with TRBD1 identical over 9 bases. Looked up from germline, CDR1 is SGHRS and CDR2 is YFSETQ. The V segment lost 0 bases and the J segment 5 bases; nucleotides outside the gene matches: 8. The CDR3 extends over 16 amino acids. This CDR3 reads CASSLGGQGMGTEAFF. The CDR3 DNA is TGCGCCAGCAGCTTGGGAGGACAGGGGATGGGGACTGAAGCTTTCTTT.

The V and J genes are TRBV29-1 and TRBJ1-1; tentatively, D is TRBD1 (6 bases). V was shortened by 4 bases and J by 0 bases, with 21 bases between the two germline ends. This CDR3 is built from 17 residues. Germline lookup yields CDR1 SQVTM and CDR2 ANQGSEA. The CDR3 loop reads CSVVSPTGGWMNTEAFF. CDR3 bases: TGCAGCGTTGTGAGCCCGACAGGCGGGTGGATGAACACTGAAGCTTTCTTT.

The chain is built from TRBV4-1 and TRBJ1-2, with D tentatively TRBD1 (6 bases). The CDR3 has 15 residues. Germline-derived CDR1 and CDR2 are MGHRA and YSYEKL. V dropped 4 bases and J dropped 4 bases, with 16 bases sitting between them. The chain's CDR3 is CASSRPGESSYGYTF. The CDR3 coding sequence is TGCGCCAGCAGCCGACCAGGGGAATCGAGCTATGGCTACACCTTC.

The V gene is TRBV12-5, the J gene TRBJ2-3; tentatively, D is TRBD2 (7 bases). This CDR3 has 14 amino acids. Trimming pared 6 bases from V and 0 bases from J, leaving 10 bases between. Germline V gene sequence: CDR1 LGHNT, CDR2 FRNRAP. The CDR3: CASGGGGSTDTQYF. The CDR3 DNA reads as TGTGCTAGTGGAGGGGGGGGGAGCACAGATACGCAGTATTTT.

This sequence joins TRBV7-6 and TRBJ1-2; no definite D call. The CDR3 sequence is 15 residues long. V lost 1 base and J 7 bases, leaving 16 bases between the germline ends. In germline, CDR1 is SGHVS, CDR2 FNYEAQ. The CDR3 loop reads CASSLEGEGPSGYTF. CDR3 DNA: TGTGCCAGCAGCTTAGAAGGAGAGGGTCCATCTGGCTACACCTTC.

The chain links TRBV4-1 to TRBJ2-3; D is perhaps TRBD2 (6 bases). Trimming stripped 0 bases from V and 11 bases from J, with 15 bases between. The germline gives CDR1 MGHRA, CDR2 YSYEKL. This CDR3 has 14 amino acids. CDR3 sequence (DNA): TGCGCCAGCAGCCAAGAGGGTTCGGGAGAAGGGCAGTATTTT. Protein: CASSQEGSGEGQYF.

The V gene is TRBV6-4, the J gene TRBJ2-1; 8 bases are shared with TRBD2. The CDR3 totals 14 residues. From germline, CDR1 is MRHNA and CDR2 SNTAGT. The junction had 7 bases not matched to a gene; V was cut back by 6 bases and J by 6 bases. Here the CDR3 DNA reads TGTGCCAGCAGCGCGGGGGGCGAGGCCAATGAGCAGTTCTTC. It codes for CASSAGGEANEQFF.

The V and J genes are TRBV4-1 and TRBJ2-1, with 8 bases fitting TRBD2. Germline V gene sequence: CDR1 MGHRA, CDR2 YSYEKL. This CDR3 contains 17 residues. The junction had 6 bases not matched to a gene; V was cut back by 1 base and J by 1 base. CDR3 amino acids: CASSQGTSGFSYNEQFF. In nucleotides, the CDR3 is TGCGCCAGCAGCCAAGGAACTAGCGGATTTTCCTACAATGAGCAGTTCTTC.

The chain has TRBV10-2 and TRBJ2-7; no firm D call. This CDR3 contains 14 residues. The V and J ends lost 0 bases and 4 bases respectively, with 10 bases between them. CDR1 and CDR2 from the germline V gene are WSHSY and SAAADI. The CDR3 sequence: CASSESSGFYEQYF. CDR3 DNA: TGCGCCAGCAGTGAGTCGTCAGGATTTTACGAGCAGTACTTC.

This clone was seen more than once but under ten times. The chain combines TRBV5-1 with TRBJ1-1, with D uncertain. The CDR3 totals 13 residues. Trimming shortened V by 4 bases and J by 11 bases, and 18 bases separated the two germline ends. Germline CDR1 SGHRS, CDR2 YFSETQ. The CDR3 region has the DNA TGCGCCAGCAGCAATGCCGGTGCCAAGATCGCTTTCTTT. It specifies CASSNAGAKIAFF. Based on the CDR3 plus reference TRBV5-1 and TRBJ1-1, the full variable domain is KAGVTQTPRYLIKTRGQQVTLSCSPISGHRSVSWYQQTPGQGLQFLFEYFSETQRNKGNFPGRFSGRQFSNSRSEMNVSTLELGDSALYLCASSNAGAKIAFFGQGTRLTVV.

The count of this clone is one. This chain joins TRBV5-1 and TRBJ2-7; the match to TRBD2 covers 10 bases. The trim removed 2 bases at V and 0 bases at J, leaving 2 bases unmatched. This CDR3 is 15 amino acids long. Germline V CDR1 and CDR2: SGHRS, YFSETQ. Written as DNA, the CDR3 is TGCGCCAGCAGCTTCGGACTAGCGGACTCCTACGAGCAGTACTTC. This encodes CASSFGLADSYEQYF. Complete variable domain (other parts from reference TRBV5-1 and TRBJ2-7): KAGVTQTPRYLIKTRGQQVTLSCSPISGHRSVSWYQQTPGQGLQFLFEYFSETQRNKGNFPGRFSGRQFSNSRSEMNVSTLELGDSALYLCASSFGLADSYEQYFGPGTRLTVT.

The chain joins TRBV29-1 to TRBJ1-2; D remains unclear. The CDR3 is 11 residues long. Trimming shortened V by 4 bases and J by 14 bases, and 17 bases separated the two germline ends. Germline CDR1 SQVTM, CDR2 ANQGSEA. Here the CDR3 reads CSVVAPGRDTF. The CDR3 DNA reads as TGCAGCGTTGTTGCCCCAGGCCGGGATACCTTC.

The chain employs TRBV5-1 and TRBJ1-4, with D tentatively TRBD1 (6 bases). Germline assignment: CDR1 SGHRS and CDR2 YFSETQ. The length of the CDR3 is 15 residues. V shed 0 bases and J shed 8 bases, with 14 bases lying between them. The CDR3 sequence is CASSLGPQGGEKLFF. CDR3 DNA: TGCGCCAGCAGCTTGGGGCCACAGGGAGGGGAAAAACTGTTTTTT.

The genes are TRBV11-3 and TRBJ1-1; D unresolved. Per the germline V gene, CDR1 is SGHNT and CDR2 is YENEEA. The ends were cut back, 2 bases at V and 2 bases at J, with 3 bases in the middle. The CDR3 extends over 12 amino acids. The chain's CDR3 is CASSLTNTEAFF. The CDR3 nucleotides are TGTGCCAGCAGCTTAACTAACACTGAAGCTTTCTTT. Full variable domain (remainder filled in from reference TRBV11-3 and TRBJ1-1): EAGVVQSPRYKIIEKKQPVAFWCNPISGHNTLYWYLQNLGQGPELLIRYENEEAVDDSQLPKDRFSAERLKGVDSTLKIQPAELGDSAVYLCASSLTNTEAFFGQGTRLTVV.

The rearrangement joins TRBV28 to TRBJ2-7, with 11 bases identical to TRBD2. J lost 0 bases, V lost 6 bases, and 13 bases had no gene match. This CDR3 has 18 residues. The germline gives CDR1 MDHEN, CDR2 SYDVKM. In nucleotides, the CDR3 is TGTGCCAGCAGCTACAAAGTGAGACTAGCGGGGAGCTCCTACGAGCAGTACTTC. This gives the protein CASSYKVRLAGSSYEQYF.